This TCR beta chain was observed in a study of CD8+CD57+ T cells in acquired aplastic anemia. Study-wide context: When averaged, DNA from sorted CD4+ and CD8+ cells came to 3 to 3.5 ug. Notes on the study in general: Patients and controls were found to share twenty-nine CD8+ CDR3 sequences. Researchers reported that CD8+ Simpson's diversity was not significantly different in patients versus controls.

CDR3 length: 16 amino acids. Germline lookup yields CDR1 SEHNR and CDR2 FQNEAQ (reference sequence). A word on this clonotype: The target antigen is unknown. A read error may produce the germline difference seen at one junction end.

Genomic DNA, the template, was used for profiling of the TCR beta VDJ and CDR3. TCRdb reprocessed the reads via MiXCR and lists one record per CDR3 protein. Of approximately 98,000 distinct CDR3 sequences listed, approximately 49% were seen once; the top ten hold roughly 31%. The TCR originated in a human donor in good health, serving as a control. The material sequenced was sorted CD4+, CD8+, or CD8+CD57+ T cells (not recorded which) from PBMCs. This chain connects TRBV7-9 to TRBJ2-5; a weak D match, TRBD2 (6 bases). CDR3 sequence reads: CASSFLVTRAVETQHF. CDR3 in DNA: TGCGCCAGCAGCTTTTTGGTGACTAGAGCAGTAGAGACCCAGCACTTC.